This paragraph covers one T cell receptor (beta chain) sequence. The data were taken from a study of cytomegalovirus exposure and HLA in healthy donors. Germline V gene sequence: CDR1 ENHRY, CDR2 SYGVKD. The CDR3 is 13 amino acids. V shed 7 bases, J shed 5 bases, and the junction held 5 bases outside the gene matches. The PCR was carried out with 60 Vbeta primers and 13 Jbeta primers. TCRdb's table, derived via immunoSEQ multiplex PCR, lists solely in-frame clones and lacks some. Across 100,000 or so clones, the top ten clones capture 0.5% to 0.7% of the sample. The sequencing sample was made of PBMCs. The clonotype comes from a man aged 50 to 59 in good health and CMV-seronegative. The J gene is TRBJ2-3, the V gene TRBV10-3, with 8 bases lining up with TRBD2. The CDR3 DNA follows: TGTGCCATCACGCCGGGAGGGAGAGATACGCAGTATTTT. It codes for CAITPGGRDTQYF.